The 12 T cell receptor beta chains below all came from one sample that was sequenced in a study of T cells in narcolepsy. The protocol was immunoSEQ multiplex PCR, while the TCRdb copy is restricted to in-frame clones and leaves out a portion. Among 35,000 or so clones listed, approximately 85% were seen once. Sequencing was performed on CD45RA- memory CD4+ T cells from PBMCs. The receptors come from a human donor with narcolepsy.

The count of this clone is one. The chain combines TRBV19 with TRBJ2-7; a possible D gene is TRBD1 (5 bases). The germline V gene encodes CDR1 LNHDA and CDR2 SQIVND (reference sequence). The CDR3 covers 14 residues. With 3 bases removed from V and 6 bases from J, the gap between germline ends came to 15 bases. CDR3 in amino acids: CASSIGQAQGEQYF. The CDR3 DNA reads TGTGCCAGTAGTATCGGCCAGGCCCAGGGCGAGCAGTACTTC.

The chain employs TRBV5-5 and TRBJ2-7; 11 bases fit TRBD2. The CDR3 totals 16 residues. With V trimmed by 0 bases and J by 1 base, 3 bases remained unmatched. In germline, CDR1 is SGHKS, CDR2 YYEKEE (reference sequence). The CDR3 is CASSLAGLAVSYEQYF. In DNA, the CDR3 is TGTGCCAGCAGCTTGGCGGGACTAGCGGTTTCCTACGAGCAGTACTTC.

This chain connects TRBV11-2 to TRBJ1-1; perhaps TRBD1 as D (6 bases). The CDR3 extends over 15 amino acids. Trimming stripped 2 bases from V and 3 bases from J, with 13 bases between. Germline V CDR1 and CDR2: SGHAT, FQNNGV. CDR3 amino acids: CASSLTGQPDTEAFF. The CDR3, as DNA: TGTGCCAGCAGCTTAACAGGGCAGCCGGACACTGAAGCTTTCTTT.

J is TRBJ2-3 and V is TRBV5-1; weak D call: TRBD1 (5 bases). Germline V CDR1 and CDR2: SGHRS, YFSETQ. Trimming stripped 4 bases from V and 5 bases from J, with 17 bases between. The CDR3 is 15 amino acids. The CDR3: CASSIQATMGDTQYF. CDR3 nucleotides: TGCGCCAGCAGCATACAGGCCACTATGGGAGATACGCAGTATTTT. Together with reference TRBV5-1 and TRBJ2-3, the CDR3 gives the full variable domain: KAGVTQTPRYLIKTRGQQVTLSCSPISGHRSVSWYQQTPGQGLQFLFEYFSETQRNKGNFPGRFSGRQFSNSRSEMNVSTLELGDSALYLCASSIQATMGDTQYFGPGTRLTVL.

This chain uses TRBV19 with TRBJ2-7; TRBD2 matches 7 bases. This CDR3 contains 17 residues. The junction had 15 bases not matched to a gene; V was cut back by 4 bases and J by 3 bases. CDR1 and CDR2 from the germline V gene are LNHDA and SQIVND (reference sequence). CDR3: CASSNPGGVGRNYEQYF. In DNA, the CDR3 is TGTGCCAGTAGTAACCCGGGGGGTGTCGGTAGAAACTACGAGCAGTACTTC.

This clone turned up a few times. The chain links TRBV9 to TRBJ2-5; weak D call: TRBD2 (7 bases). Trimming stripped 0 bases from V and 5 bases from J, with 17 bases between. Germline V gives CDR1 SGDLS, CDR2 YYNGEE. This CDR3 has 16 amino acids. CDR3 coding DNA: TGTGCCAGCAGCGTAGGAGGGGGGGTGATCCGTGAGACCCAGTACTTC. The encoded protein is CASSVGGGVIRETQYF.

The V and J genes are TRBV4-3 and TRBJ1-1; D gene ambiguous. CDR1 and CDR2 (germline): LGHNA, YSLEER. The CDR3 loop spans 14 amino acids. Trimming removed 1 base from V and 1 base from J, with 7 bases in between. DNA for the CDR3: TGCGCCAGCAGCCAAGTAGCCACGAACACTGAAGCTTTCTTT. Protein: CASSQVATNTEAFF.

The chain is built from TRBV19 and TRBJ2-5; D possibly corresponds to TRBD2 (5 bases). CDR1 LNHDA and CDR2 SQIVND come from the germline V gene (reference sequence). There are 13 residues in the CDR3. With 7 bases removed from V and 5 bases from J, the gap between germline ends came to 14 bases. This CDR3 is CASNPGLGETQYF. The CDR3 region has the DNA TGTGCCAGTAATCCGGGATTAGGGGAGACCCAGTACTTC.

The rearrangement uses TRBV20-1 and TRBJ2-3; D is undetermined. The ends were cut back, 5 bases at V and 2 bases at J, with 5 bases in the middle. The CDR3 runs 11 residues. The germline V gene has CDR1 DFQATT and CDR2 SNEGSKA (reference sequence). The CDR3 sequence is CSARITDTQYF. DNA of the CDR3: TGCAGTGCTCGCATCACAGATACGCAGTATTTT.

This clone was detected once. The rearrangement joins TRBV18 to TRBJ1-4, with TRBD1 matching 8 bases. The trim removed 4 bases at V and 8 bases at J, leaving 12 bases unmatched. The CDR3 sequence is 16 residues long. Looked up from germline, CDR1 is KGHSH and CDR2 is LQKENI. The CDR3 reads CASSLLSQGAGEKLFF. The CDR3 DNA reads TGTGCCAGCTCACTCTTGTCTCAGGGGGCTGGAGAAAAACTGTTTTTT.

The V call is TRBV7-3, the J call TRBJ2-1; 7 bases fit TRBD2. Germline V gene sequence: CDR1 SGHTA, CDR2 FQGTGA. Losses at the gene ends were 3 bases for V and 6 bases for J; bases not matched to a gene: 5. The CDR3 runs 14 residues. CDR3 loop: CASSFGGSRNEQFF. CDR3 in DNA: TGTGCCAGCAGCTTCGGGGGGTCCCGCAATGAGCAGTTCTTC.

V usage is TRBV5-8 and J usage is TRBJ1-2; no reliable D call. In germline, CDR1 is SGHTS, CDR2 YDEGEE. The CDR3 is 14 amino acids. V gave up 4 bases and J gave up 3 bases, with 13 bases separating them. The CDR3 protein is CASSRITGDYGYTF. The CDR3 DNA follows: TGTGCCAGCAGCCGAATCACCGGGGACTATGGCTACACCTTC. The whole variable domain, remainder taken from reference TRBV5-8 and TRBJ1-2, is EAGVTQSPTHLIKTRGQQATLRCSPISGHTSVYWYQQALGLGLQFLLWYDEGEERNRGNFPPRFSGRQFPNYSSELNVNALELEDSALYLCASSRITGDYGYTFGSGTRLTVV.